The present TCR beta chain was sequenced within a study of OX40 agonist ivuxolimab in advanced cancers. Study details: Approximately 40% of patients had received prior checkpoint inhibitor therapy.

Study findings and constraints: At 0.1-3.0 mg/kg, partial responders had clonal expansion among the lowest observed. The specificity for antigen of the expanded peripheral T cells was not determined.

The assay was immunoSEQ multiplex PCR, and TCRdb's table has in-frame clones only and misses some. The table records just under 85,000 clones, approximately 87% of them present only once. The germline V and J ends were trimmed by 4 bases and 6 bases, with 26 bases remaining between them. CDR3 length equals 17 residues. Germline CDR1 SGHTS, CDR2 YDEGEE. On this clone: As yet, its antigen is unknown.

The rearrangement joins TRBV5-8 to TRBJ2-7, with D possibly being TRBD2 (7 bases). This receptor was identified in an adult with an advanced solid tumor such as melanoma, head and neck, liver or kidney cancer. The sample was CD4+ or CD8+ T cells sorted from blood, taken in a trial of the OX40 agonist ivuxolimab. The CDR3 reads CASSVGGAAQQDGEQYF. In DNA form, the CDR3 reads TGTGCCAGCAGCGTGGGGGGGGCCGCACAGCAAGATGGCGAGCAGTACTTC.